This T cell receptor (beta chain) emerged from a study of T-cell memory formation after mild COVID-19. Whole-study context: Largely donor-specific sequence clusters came from a couple of donors. Study conclusions and caveats: Clones that contracted from day 15 to 85 had balanced CD4/CD8; later expanders were CD4+ biased. Unconfirmed was the SARS-CoV-2 specificity of second-wave clones that peaked on day 37. The pre-infection memory compartment contained some responding clones, suggesting cross-reactive memory joined.

This clonotype was recorded a few times. Its antigen is undetermined. TCRdb re-called the 5' RACE reads through MiXCR, storing one row per CDR3 protein. The repertoire holds about 150,000 distinct CDR3 sequences, with about 14% as singletons. The CDR3 spans 14 residues. The germline CDR1 and CDR2 sequences are LGHDT and YNNKEL (reference sequence). With 3 bases removed from V and 3 bases from J, the gap between germline ends came to 9 bases. The chain recombines TRBV3-1 with TRBJ2-4; D possibly corresponds to TRBD1 (5 bases). This TCR came from an adult woman who had mild COVID-19 (a few samples of this study predate the infection). Cell type and time point are not known. Material: PBMCs or a T cell subset sorted from them (not recorded which). The CDR3, as DNA: TGTGCCAGCAGCCATAGACAGAACAAAAACATTCAGTACTTC. Residues: CASSHRQNKNIQYF.